One sample yielded the 21 T cell receptor beta chains listed below, sequenced in a study of blood T cell repertoires in COVID-19. TCRdb keeps only in-frame clones here, not all; method: immunoSEQ multiplex PCR. The table records approximately 150,000 clones, 80% to 90% of them present only once. The sequencing input was PBMCs or T cells enriched from blood (not recorded which). These TCRs come from a man aged 50 or older who had recovered from COVID-19.

The chain joins TRBV18 to TRBJ1-1; 7 bases are shared with TRBD1. CDR3 length: 15 residues. Trimming took 3 bases from V and 5 from J; bases not matched to a gene: 9. The germline V gene has CDR1 KGHSH and CDR2 LQKENI. The CDR3 DNA reads as TGTGCCAGCTCACCGGGGGTACAGGGGAGAACTGAAGCTTTCTTT. It specifies CASSPGVQGRTEAFF.

J is TRBJ2-7 and V is TRBV4-2, with 7 bases that match TRBD1. Germline assignment: CDR1 LGHNA and CDR2 YNFKEQ. With 4 bases clipped from V and 2 bases from J, the junction kept 11 bases outside the gene matches. This CDR3 is 16 amino acids long. The CDR3 reads CASSPYWTGGPYEQYF. The CDR3 DNA is TGTGCCAGCAGCCCTTACTGGACAGGTGGGCCCTACGAGCAGTACTTC.

The chain employs TRBV7-6 and TRBJ2-5, with D possibly TRBD2 on 5 matching bases. Deletions cut 2 bases from V and 4 bases from J, with 11 bases between. This CDR3 spans 14 amino acids. CDR1 and CDR2 from the germline V gene are SGHVS and FNYEAQ. CDR3 amino acids: CASSLSSGGETQYF. CDR3 in DNA: TGTGCCAGCAGCTTATCAAGCGGAGGAGAGACCCAGTACTTC.

V and J are TRBV7-9 and TRBJ2-7; the D is unclear. Germline V gives CDR1 SEHNR, CDR2 FQNEAQ (reference sequence). CDR3 size: 11 residues. Trimming pared 7 bases from V and 3 bases from J, leaving 7 bases between. In nucleotides, the CDR3 is TGTGCCAGCACCGGCAACTACGAGCAGTACTTC. Encoded protein: CASTGNYEQYF.

The rearrangement links TRBV4-2 to TRBJ1-2; possibly TRBD1 for D (5 bases). This CDR3 is 16 amino acids long. V was cut by 2 bases and J by 0 bases, with 13 bases left in between. Germline lookup yields CDR1 LGHNA and CDR2 YNFKEQ. Written as DNA, the CDR3 is TGTGCCAGCAGCCAACGGGGGTCGACTTCTAACTATGGCTACACCTTC. It is translated as CASSQRGSTSNYGYTF.

The chain carries TRBV12-3 or TRBV12-4 and TRBJ1-2; D not certain. V dropped 3 bases and J dropped 5 bases, with 10 bases sitting between them. This CDR3 is built from 13 residues. CDR3 in amino acids: CASSFQQDYGYTF. The CDR3 bases are TGTGCCAGCAGTTTCCAGCAGGATTATGGCTACACCTTC.

This clone was recorded at least ten times. The gene calls are TRBV27 and TRBJ2-6; the D gene is possibly TRBD2 (6 bases). The CDR3 consists of 15 residues. Germline CDR1 reads MNHEY; CDR2 reads SMNVEV (reference sequence). V dropped 2 bases and J dropped 3 bases, with 8 bases sitting between them. The CDR3 sequence: CASSLRGGGANVLTF. The CDR3, as DNA: TGTGCCAGCAGTTTACGGGGAGGTGGGGCCAACGTCCTGACTTTC.

V usage is TRBV11-3 and J usage is TRBJ2-7; 7 positions match TRBD1. Germline CDR1 SGHNT, CDR2 YENEEA. This CDR3 spans 16 amino acids. V lost 0 bases, J lost 3 bases, and 8 bases stayed unmatched. CDR3 DNA: TGTGCCAGCAGCTTAGAGGGACAGTGGAGCCTCTACGAGCAGTACTTC. It translates to CASSLEGQWSLYEQYF.

The rearrangement joins TRBV9 to TRBJ2-1, with 7 positions matching TRBD2. This CDR3 comprises 15 residues. In germline, CDR1 is SGDLS, CDR2 YYNGEE. Trimming at V came to 1 base and at J to 5 bases, leaving 6 bases not matched to a gene. In DNA form, the CDR3 reads TGTGCCAGCAGCGTATCACGCGGGGGTGACAATGAGCAGTTCTTC. The encoded protein is CASSVSRGGDNEQFF.

This rearrangement joins TRBV24-1 to TRBJ2-5; D is perhaps TRBD2 (7 bases). The germline gives CDR1 KGHDR, CDR2 SFDVKD. This CDR3 is 14 amino acids long. Trimming left V 5 bases short and J 1 base short, with 10 bases between. Here the CDR3 DNA reads TGTGCCACCAGTGCGGGGGGCGTCCAAGAGACCCAGTACTTC. Residues: CATSAGGVQETQYF.

This chain uses TRBV7-2 with TRBJ2-2; D not certain. Germline lookup yields CDR1 SGHTA and CDR2 FQGNSA. CDR3 size: 12 residues. Deletions cut 5 bases from V and 3 bases from J, with 4 bases between. CDR3 DNA sequence: TGTGCCAGCAGCACATACACCGGGGAGCTGTTTTTT. Translation: CASSTYTGELFF.

The genes are TRBV5-1 and TRBJ1-2; D might be TRBD1 (5 bases). The CDR3 runs 13 residues. The V gene lost 4 bases and the J gene lost 5 bases, with 12 bases spanning the gap. Germline V gives CDR1 SGHRS, CDR2 YFSETQ. This CDR3 reads CASSPDGGYGYTF. Written as DNA, the CDR3 is TGCGCCAGCAGCCCGGACGGGGGTTATGGCTACACCTTC.

This chain links TRBV18 with TRBJ1-4; 8 bases agree with TRBD1. V shed 3 bases and J 5 bases; nucleotides not matched to a gene: 5. The germline V gene has CDR1 KGHSH and CDR2 LQKENI. The CDR3 covers 15 residues. CDR3 DNA sequence: TGTGCCAGCTCACCCCGGACAGGGCCGAATGAAAAACTGTTTTTT. Protein sequence: CASSPRTGPNEKLFF.

Only one count was recorded for this clone. The chain employs TRBV6-5 and TRBJ1-5; D possibly corresponds to TRBD1 (6 bases). The V gene lost 7 bases and the J gene lost 5 bases, with 15 bases spanning the gap. CDR1 and CDR2 (germline): MNHEY, SVGAGI. CDR3 length equals 14 residues. The CDR3 spells CASTGHPADQPQHF. Written as DNA, the CDR3 is TGTGCCAGCACGGGACACCCAGCGGATCAGCCCCAGCATTTT.

The CDR3 DNA reads TGTGCCAGCGAGGGATTACAGGGACGGACTGAAGCTTTCTTT. It is translated as CASEGLQGRTEAFF. The chain has TRBV2 and TRBJ1-1; TRBD1 might be the D (6 bases). The CDR3 is 14 amino acids. V lost 8 bases and J lost 5, with 18 bases in between. The germline gives CDR1 SNHLY, CDR2 FYNNEI. The full variable domain, with the rest looked up from reference TRBV2 and TRBJ1-1, is EPEVTQTPSHQVTQMGQEVILRCVPISNHLYFYWYRQILGQKVEFLVSFYNNEISEKSEIFDDQFSVERPDGSNFTLKIRSTKLEDSAMYFCASEGLQGRTEAFFGQGTRLTVV.

The chain employs TRBV11-2 and TRBJ2-1, with 11 bases aligning to TRBD1. Germline lookup yields CDR1 SGHAT and CDR2 FQNNGV. J was trimmed by 7 bases and V by 1 base; bases with no gene match: 9. The CDR3 has 17 amino acids. CDR3 loop: CASSLVFGQGARNEQFF. CDR3 sequence (DNA): TGTGCCAGCAGCTTAGTTTTTGGACAGGGGGCAAGGAATGAGCAGTTCTTC.

A remark on this clone: One end of the junction varies from germline; a read error may be responsible. The genes are TRBV4-2 and TRBJ2-3, with 7 bases that match TRBD1. CDR1 LGHNA and CDR2 YNFKEQ come from the germline V gene. The CDR3 has 13 amino acids. In DNA form, the CDR3 reads TGTGCCAGCAGCCAAGTCGACAGGGCTCTGTCGGATTTT. Translation gives CASSQVDRALSDF.

The V and J genes are TRBV5-1 and TRBJ2-4, with 8 positions matching TRBD2. Germline V gene sequence: CDR1 SGHRS, CDR2 YFSETQ. This CDR3 spans 13 amino acids. J was trimmed by 7 bases and V by 5 bases; bases with no gene match: 5. The CDR3 is CASRRTGGNIQYF. CDR3 DNA: TGCGCCAGCAGAAGGACGGGGGGGAACATTCAGTACTTC.

This sequence joins TRBV10-2 and TRBJ1-2, with D tentatively TRBD1 (5 bases). Germline-derived CDR1 and CDR2 are WSHSY and SAAADI. The CDR3 sequence is 14 residues long. V shed 9 bases and J shed 4 bases, with 18 bases lying between them. This CDR3 reads CASSWGESPYGYTF. The CDR3, as DNA: TGCGCCAGTTCCTGGGGGGAAAGCCCCTATGGCTACACCTTC.

This clone was detected only a few times. The J gene is TRBJ1-2, the V gene TRBV7-9, with unresolved D. This CDR3 has 15 amino acids. Per the germline V gene, CDR1 is SEHNR and CDR2 is FQNEAQ (reference sequence). With 5 bases removed from V and 4 bases from J, the gap between germline ends came to 17 bases. The CDR3 loop is CASSPQTPTAYGYTF. CDR3 bases: TGTGCCAGCAGCCCCCAGACACCGACGGCCTATGGCTACACCTTC.

The chain employs TRBV7-6 and TRBJ2-2; 8 bases map to TRBD1. CDR3 length: 16 residues. Germline V gene lookup returns CDR1 SGHVS and CDR2 FNYEAQ. The V and J ends lost 4 bases and 1 base, in that order; junction bases with no gene match: 5. DNA of the CDR3: TGTGCCAGCAGCTCGACAGGGGACGTGAACACCGGGGAGCTGTTTTTT. This codes for CASSSTGDVNTGELFF.